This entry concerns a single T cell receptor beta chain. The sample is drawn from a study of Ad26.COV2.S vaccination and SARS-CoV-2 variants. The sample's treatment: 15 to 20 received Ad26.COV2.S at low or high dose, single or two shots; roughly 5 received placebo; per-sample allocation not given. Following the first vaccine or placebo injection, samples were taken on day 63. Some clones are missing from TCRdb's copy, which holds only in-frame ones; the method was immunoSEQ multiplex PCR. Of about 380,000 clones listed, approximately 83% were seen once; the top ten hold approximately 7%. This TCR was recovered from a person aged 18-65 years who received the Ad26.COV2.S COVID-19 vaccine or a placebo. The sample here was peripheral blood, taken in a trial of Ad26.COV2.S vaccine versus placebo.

DNA for the CDR3: TGTGCCAGCAGCTCTGTGGAAATGAGCGCTGGGGCCAACGTCCTGACTTTC. Its protein product is CASSSVEMSAGANVLTF. The chain employs TRBV7-9 and TRBJ2-6; D is unresolved. Germline V gives CDR1 SEHNR, CDR2 FQNEAQ (reference sequence). The CDR3 runs 17 residues. V was clipped by 4 bases and J by 2 bases, with 15 bases between them.